This TCR beta chain was found in a study of blood T cells in healthy people across ages. Study-level information: Per two T cells, template switching captured roughly one barcoded beta molecule. Findings and limits, study-wide: Whereas aged donors had fewer naive CD4+ cells, long-lived donors had more of them and higher diversity.

This clonotype appeared a few times. Its antigen is undetermined. A J-beta primer mix and a sample-barcoded 5' primer were used in a second PCR of about 7 to 12 cycles. Template switching added a 12-random-nucleotide identifier to every cDNA molecule. TCRdb independently ran MiXCR on the 5' RACE reads; one entry per CDR3 protein. The data show some 1,500,000 distinct CDR3 sequences, approximately 39% seen once. Germline V gives CDR1 SGHTA, CDR2 FQGNSA. With 4 bases removed from V and 3 bases from J, the gap between germline ends came to 12 bases. This CDR3 contains 14 residues. The sequenced sample was blood. V is TRBV7-2 and J is TRBJ1-2; D uncertain. This clonotype originated in a young woman in good health. CDR3 in amino acids: CASSSYAADYGYTF. The CDR3 DNA reads as TGTGCCAGCAGCTCTTACGCAGCCGACTATGGCTACACCTTC.